This T cell receptor beta chain was identified during a study of blood T cells in healthy people across ages. This clonotype was seen a few times. A second 7 to 11 cycle PCR used barcoded and J-beta primers. Each CDR3 protein is one row after TCRdb ran MiXCR on the 5' RACE reads. The table lists about 580,000 distinct CDR3 sequences, around half of them singletons. The CDR3 runs to 14 residues. Germline CDR1 and CDR2: DFQATT and SNEGSKA (reference sequence). V dropped 1 base and J dropped 11 bases, with 20 bases sitting between them. The TCR comes from an elderly man in good health. Input material: blood. The chain uses TRBV20-1 and TRBJ2-5; TRBD1 might be the D (6 bases). CDR3 bases: TGCAGTGCTAGAGGGGGCAGGGGCCGCAATGAGCAGTACTTC. As protein: CSARGGRGRNEQYF.